The T cell receptor (beta chain) under discussion was sequenced for a study of blood T cell repertoires in COVID-19 (dated by TCRdb to about 2020). Some background on the complete study: Samples from collaborators originated in the United States, Italy and Spain and spanned both the acute and convalescent phases of COVID-19. The material from the prospective study consisted of cDNA or gDNA derived from T cells, B-cell-depleted T cells, or PBMCs. The dataset comprised deeply sampled blood TCRbeta repertoires from subjects exposed to, actively infected with, or recovered from COVID-19. The repertoires were made available in a free public database intended to serve as a resource for research on the immune response to SARS-CoV-2. Samples came from the ongoing ImmuneRACE study (first 160 participants) plus 1,254 subjects from 6 global collaborators. Sample metadata almost always included a de-identified subject ID, COVID-19 status, age in years and sex. Where HLA class I and class II types were available, the types were taken from metadata supplied by the sample provider, not from assay-based typing.

TCRbeta CDR3 regions were amplified from genomic DNA using the immunoSEQ Assay, a bias-controlled multiplex PCR. Under the source paper's analysis protocol: The number of nucleated cells in each sample was estimated from the amplification of reference gene primers within the assay. To quantify the absolute abundance of each unique TCRbeta CDR3 rearrangement, sequence reads were collapsed and filtered. For each sample, productive Simpson clonality was calculated by taking the square root of Simpson's diversity index across productive rearrangements. Imported from immuneACCESS, the table was reduced by TCRdb to in-frame sequences with V and J called. These copies leave out some clones; in studies compared against another copy, an unresolved V gene accounts for under half, and the cause of the remainder is not known. That table gives V, J and clone size, and the DNA gave D and trimming. Counted in this sample were 280,000 or so clones; 88% of them appeared once. The ten largest clones capture 9% to 9.5% of the sample.

Each collaborating institution followed its own protocols to collect whole blood in K2EDTA tubes. For TCRbeta analysis, collaborators shipped samples in one of three forms: frozen whole blood, isolated PBMCs, or DNA extracted from either of those sample types. As concerns this clone: Its specific antigen is unknown. There are no base qualities to consult, and no much larger clone falls within one base.

The CDR3, cysteine through phenylalanine, is 15 amino acids long. Just CDR3 DNA is preserved here, 45 bases in frame from base 1. According to the germline V gene, CDR1 reads SGHVS and CDR2 reads FQNEAQ. The germline V end is reduced by 6 bases and the J end by 6 bases; junction bases left unmatched: 10. The full study reports these points: The quantity of clinical and demographic metadata differed by source and by participant and was supplied without curation.

The chain is encoded by TRBV7-8 joined to TRBJ2-3; 9 bases in between match TRBD1. This receptor was obtained from a man between 18 and 29 years old with active or convalescent COVID-19. The sample taken for sequencing was peripheral blood. The DNA sequence is as follows: TGTGCCAGCAGAGTAACAGGGGGCGCGTCGGATACGCAGTATTTT. Translated, it reads CASRVTGGASDTQYF. With the portions outside the CDR3 filled from the reference TRBV7-8 and TRBJ2-3 genes, the complete variable region becomes GAGVSQSPRYKVAKRGQDVALRCDPISGHVSLFWYQQALGQGPEFLTYFQNEAQLDKSGLPSDRFFAERPEGSVSTLKIQRTQQEDSAVYLCASRVTGGASDTQYFGPGTRLTVL.